The entry that follows covers one T cell receptor (beta chain) sequence. The CDR3 sequence is 12 residues long. Germline V gives CDR1 SQVTM, CDR2 ANQGSEA. The V and J ends lost 4 bases and 4 bases, in that order; junction bases with no gene match: 3. This sample was taken from a study of CD8 T cells in Susac syndrome. RNA in amounts of roughly 0.45 to 1 ug was reverse transcribed with random hexamers. A single record per CDR3 protein comes from TCRdb applying MiXCR to the immunoSEQ multiplex PCR reads. The repertoire includes roughly 200,000 distinct CDR3 sequences, about 94% of them detected once, and about 0.093% sits in the top ten.

This receptor was obtained from a human donor with multiple sclerosis. V gene TRBV29-1 combines with J gene TRBJ2-5, with 7 bases aligning to TRBD1. Sequenced input: CD4+ T cells from PBMCs. As DNA, the CDR3 is TGCAGCGTTGTTAGGGGGCCAGAGACCCAGTACTTC. Its translation is CSVVRGPETQYF.